Following are 12 T cell receptor beta chains from one sample sequenced in a study of OX40 agonist ivuxolimab in advanced cancers. Profiled with immunoSEQ multiplex PCR; TCRdb holds only in-frame clones, not every one. The sample lists about 49,000 clones, 60% to 80% occurring once. The material was CD4+ or CD8+ T cells sorted from blood, obtained in a trial of the OX40 agonist ivuxolimab. All receptors come from an adult with an advanced solid tumor such as melanoma, head and neck, liver or kidney cancer.

The V gene is TRBV5-6, the J gene TRBJ2-5, with TRBD1 matching over 7 bases. CDR3 length: 13 amino acids. CDR1 is SGHDT, CDR2 YYEEEE, per germline. V was pared by 4 bases and J by 5 bases, with 5 bases of the junction left unmatched. CDR3 sequence (DNA): TGTGCCAGCAGCCTGGGACAGTTGGAGACCCAGTACTTC. As protein: CASSLGQLETQYF.

The chain links TRBV30 to TRBJ1-1; no clear D. Germline-derived CDR1 and CDR2 are GTSNPN and SVGIG (reference sequence). This CDR3 is 13 amino acids long. V dropped 3 bases and J dropped 1 base, with 9 bases sitting between them. The CDR3 reads CAWRPTGNTEAFF. CDR3 nucleotide sequence: TGTGCCTGGAGACCGACGGGGAACACTGAAGCTTTCTTT.

The chain has TRBV7-8 and TRBJ1-1, with 10 bases fitting TRBD1. The germline V gene has CDR1 SGHVS and CDR2 FQNEAQ. The CDR3 totals 18 residues. With 3 bases clipped from V and 5 bases from J, the junction kept 15 bases outside the gene matches. The CDR3 protein is CASSFDSTGGGMRTEAFF. The CDR3 DNA reads as TGTGCCAGCAGCTTCGACTCGACAGGGGGCGGCATGAGGACTGAAGCTTTCTTT.

The chain recombines TRBV7-9 with TRBJ2-6; D perhaps matches TRBD1 (6 bases). The CDR3 sequence is 19 residues long. Germline values: CDR1 SEHNR, CDR2 FQNEAQ (reference sequence). Trimming shortened V by 2 bases and J by 0 bases, and 17 bases separated the two germline ends. In DNA, the CDR3 is TGTGCCAGCAGCTTAAACGTCAGGGGTCCACCCTCTGGGGCCAACGTCCTGACTTTC. This codes for CASSLNVRGPPSGANVLTF.

The gene calls are TRBV28 and TRBJ2-5; D possibly uses TRBD1 or TRBD2 (6 bases each). Deletions cut 9 bases from V and 8 bases from J, with 16 bases between. This CDR3 has 12 amino acids. Germline assignment: CDR1 MDHEN and CDR2 SYDVKM. The DNA for the CDR3 is TGTGCCAGTTCCTGGCGGGACAACACCCAGTACTTC. It specifies CASSWRDNTQYF.

The chain carries TRBV7-3 and TRBJ1-2, with D tentatively TRBD1 (6 bases). Germline V CDR1 and CDR2: SGHTA, FQGTGA. The CDR3 contains 13 residues. Trimming took off 3 bases at V and 4 bases at J, with 9 bases between the two ends. Here the CDR3 DNA reads TGTGCCAGCAGCTTCCGGACAGTCTATGGCTACACCTTC. It is translated as CASSFRTVYGYTF.

V usage is TRBV30 and J usage is TRBJ2-7; 13 bases agree with TRBD2. Germline V gene lookup returns CDR1 GTSNPN and CDR2 SVGIG (reference sequence). The V and J ends lost 5 bases and 12 bases, in that order; junction bases with no gene match: 16. The CDR3 is 15 residues long. The CDR3 region has the DNA TGTGCCTGGTTACCCTCGGGACTAGCGGGATCACTGGCGTACTTC. Translated, it gives CAWLPSGLAGSLAYF. Based on the CDR3 plus reference TRBV30 and TRBJ2-7, the full variable domain is SQTIHQWPATLVQPVGSPLSLECTVEGTSNPNLYWYRQAAGRGLQLLFYSVGIGQISSEVPQNLSASRPQDRQFILSSKKLLLSDSGFYLCAWLPSGLAGSLAYFGPGTRLTVT.

This clone was observed a handful of times. The V and J genes are TRBV29-1 and TRBJ1-2; a possible D gene is TRBD1 (5 bases). The CDR3 has 14 amino acids. V lost 2 bases, J lost 4 bases, and 14 bases lay in between. Per germline, CDR1 SQVTM and CDR2 ANQGSEA. The CDR3 spells CSVEPQGQAYGYTF. The CDR3 nucleotides are TGCAGCGTTGAACCGCAGGGCCAGGCCTATGGCTACACCTTC.

The chain has TRBV27 and TRBJ2-7, with TRBD2 identical over 11 bases. In germline, CDR1 is MNHEY, CDR2 SMNVEV (reference sequence). The CDR3 has 17 amino acids. Losses at the gene ends were 6 bases for V and 3 bases for J; bases not matched to a gene: 13. Here the CDR3 DNA reads TGTGCCAGCAGCCCGCCACCGGGACTAGCGGTGATCTACGAGCAGTACTTC. Its translation: CASSPPPGLAVIYEQYF.

The chain recombines TRBV11-3 with TRBJ2-6, with 12 positions matching TRBD2. The CDR3 covers 18 residues. The V gene end was trimmed by 4 bases and the J gene end by 0 bases; junction bases not matched to a gene: 4. Germline CDR1 is SGHNT and CDR2 is YENEEA. In DNA, the CDR3 is TGTGCCAGCAGCTCCGGACTAGCGGGGAGCTCTGGGGCCAACGTCCTGACTTTC. It translates to CASSSGLAGSSGANVLTF.

The V gene is TRBV5-1, the J gene TRBJ2-7, with D maybe TRBD1 (6 bases). The V gene's germline CDR1 is SGHRS and CDR2 YFSETQ. This CDR3 spans 15 amino acids. V shed 0 bases and J shed 5 bases, with 15 bases lying between them. In nucleotides, the CDR3 is TGCGCCAGCAGCTTGGAGGGGGAGCTCTTTCACGAGCAGTACTTC. Amino acid sequence: CASSLEGELFHEQYF.

V is TRBV5-1 and J is TRBJ2-4, with 8 bases fitting TRBD2. V lost 0 bases, J lost 1 base, and 3 bases stayed unmatched. Per germline, CDR1 SGHRS and CDR2 YFSETQ. The CDR3 extends over 16 amino acids. The CDR3 region is CASSLDGGRAKNIQYF. Here the CDR3 DNA reads TGCGCCAGCAGCTTGGATGGCGGGAGGGCCAAAAACATTCAGTACTTC. Based on the CDR3 plus reference TRBV5-1 and TRBJ2-4, the full variable domain is KAGVTQTPRYLIKTRGQQVTLSCSPISGHRSVSWYQQTPGQGLQFLFEYFSETQRNKGNFPGRFSGRQFSNSRSEMNVSTLELGDSALYLCASSLDGGRAKNIQYFGAGTRLSVL.